This T cell receptor beta chain was found in a study of T cell clonality in common variable immunodeficiency. Findings and limits, study-wide: Compared with controls, CVID subjects had fewer shared TCRbeta clones. Reportedly, TCR beta sequences from common variable immunodeficiency showed fewer deletions and N-nucleotide insertions.

Equal genomic DNA amounts from CVID and control samples were sequenced. Measured with immunoSEQ multiplex PCR; TCRdb has only the in-frame clones, and not every one. The sample contains approximately 46,000 clones, none of them singletons. This clone came up many times. As yet, its antigen is unknown. With the read ending 3 residues before the CDR3 end, the germline J gene is used to fill in that end. Germline CDR1 GTSNPN, CDR2 SVGIG (reference sequence). The CDR3 has 13 amino acids. The V gene lost 4 bases and the J gene lost 7 bases, with 16 bases spanning the gap. Specimen: peripheral blood mononuclear cells. The receptor was derived from a person between 18 and 75 years old in good health. The chain employs TRBV30 and TRBJ1-1; unclear D gene. The covered CDR3 bases are TGTGCCTGGACGAAGGCCGATTATGTTGAA. Protein sequence: CAWTKADYVE. The CDR3 reads in full as CAWTKADYVEAFF. The variable domain in full, with the rest retrieved from reference TRBV30 and TRBJ1-1, is SQTIHQWPATLVQPVGSPLSLECTVEGTSNPNLYWYRQAAGRGLQLLFYSVGIGQISSEVPQNLSASRPQDRQFILSSKKLLLSDSGFYLCAWTKADYVEAFFGQGTRLTVV.